This TCR beta chain was sequenced in a study of shared clonotypes between healthy human individuals. Broader study findings: Among donors, the sharing of clonotypes was expected to be influenced by sequencing depth. Shared across several donors were 4% to 5% of the naive CD4 clonotypes.

Germline loops: CDR1 MDHEN, CDR2 SYDVKM. The CDR3 contains 14 residues. With 7 bases clipped from V and 0 bases from J, the junction kept 5 bases outside the gene matches. For this clone: Its target is not known.

Every immunoSEQ plate was one replicate of a subset's evenly spread DNA. Using immunoSEQ multiplex PCR, the repertoire was profiled, and TCRdb retains in-frame clones only, with some absent. The sample has nearly 750,000 clones, about two thirds seen once. The sequencing input was memory CD4+ T cells sorted from blood. Subset defined: CD45RA-negative fraction. The rearrangement links TRBV28 to TRBJ2-7; 8 bases fit TRBD1. The source is a woman aged 25 to 39 in good health. The CDR3 nucleotides read TGTGCCAGCACTACAGGGGGGACCTCCTACGAGCAGTACTTC. This sequence encodes CASTTGGTSYEQYF.